A single sample gave rise to the 27 T cell receptor beta chains below, sequenced in a study of blood T cell repertoires in COVID-19 (dated by TCRdb to the early 2020s). The method behind the library was the immunoSEQ multiplex PCR assay. TCRdb mirrors the immuneACCESS table, restricted to in-frame sequences. Some clones are absent from its copies; in checked studies, under half trace to an unresolved V gene, and the reason for the others is unknown. For this sample there are about 180,000 clones; roughly 86% appear just once. The ten largest make up about 9.6% of the sample. The sample was PBMCs or T cells enriched from blood (not recorded which). Receptors originate from a woman aged 25-40 years who had recovered from COVID-19.

V and J are TRBV19 and TRBJ1-1; TRBD1 is a possible D gene (5 bases). The CDR3 is 15 amino acids. From germline, CDR1 is LNHDA and CDR2 SQIVND (reference sequence). V gave up 6 bases and J gave up 4 bases, with 18 bases separating them. CDR3 DNA: TGTGCCAGTAGGACCTTGTCAGGGTCGGGCACTGAAGCTTTCTTT. Protein sequence: CASRTLSGSGTEAFF.

V and J are TRBV25-1 and TRBJ1-1; TRBD1 might be the D (5 bases). The CDR3 contains 16 residues. In germline, CDR1 is MGHDK, CDR2 SYGVNS. V lost 3 bases to trimming and J lost 0 bases, with 14 bases between them. The CDR3 reads CASSEAGNRLNTEAFF. CDR3 bases: TGTGCCAGCAGTGAGGCAGGGAACAGGTTGAACACTGAAGCTTTCTTT.

The chain employs TRBV28 and TRBJ2-1, with D maybe TRBD2 (5 bases). This CDR3 is built from 13 residues. The V and J ends lost 3 bases and 7 bases respectively, with 10 bases between them. The V gene's germline CDR1 is MDHEN and CDR2 SYDVKM. CDR3 DNA: TGTGCCAGCAGTTTCCTCGGGGTGAATGAGCAGTTCTTC. It translates to CASSFLGVNEQFF.

This chain joins TRBV11-3 and TRBJ2-1; perhaps TRBD1 as D (5 bases). This CDR3 has 14 residues. Trimming removed 2 bases at V and 10 bases at J, with 15 bases between. The germline V gene has CDR1 SGHNT and CDR2 YENEEA. This chain's CDR3 is CASSLSFQGGEQFF. As DNA, the CDR3 is TGTGCCAGCAGCTTATCCTTTCAGGGTGGGGAGCAGTTCTTC.

The J gene is TRBJ1-4, the V gene TRBV6-5; 7 bases agree with TRBD1. The CDR3 runs to 15 residues. Germline assignment: CDR1 MNHEY and CDR2 SVGAGI. The V gene end was trimmed by 5 bases and the J gene end by 7 bases; junction bases not matched to a gene: 10. As DNA, the CDR3 is TGTGCCAGCAGTACCCAACAGGGGCTTCTTGAAAAACTGTTTTTT. This sequence encodes CASSTQQGLLEKLFF.

Concerning this clone: A much larger clone differs from this one at a single base, so this may be a read error. The CDR3 loop is CASSLDRAEQYF. In DNA form, the CDR3 reads TGTGCCAGCAGTTTAGACAGGGCCGAGCAGTACTTC. The chain links TRBV28 to TRBJ2-7; 7 nucleotides agree with TRBD1. The CDR3 sequence is 12 residues long. Germline values: CDR1 MDHEN, CDR2 SYDVKM. V dropped 2 bases and J dropped 6; count of bases not matched to a gene: 1.

The chain combines TRBV7-3 with TRBJ2-3; D is undetermined. The CDR3 consists of 14 residues. V was shortened by 3 bases and J by 0 bases, with 7 bases between the two germline ends. CDR1 is SGHTA, CDR2 FQGTGA, per germline. CDR3 in DNA: TGTGCCAGCAGCTTCCGGAGTAGCACAGATACGCAGTATTTT. It specifies CASSFRSSTDTQYF.

The chain couples TRBV5-1 to TRBJ2-3; 8 bases fit TRBD1. The V segment lost 5 bases and the J segment 2 bases; nucleotides outside the gene matches: 7. The CDR3 spans 15 residues. Looked up from germline, CDR1 is SGHRS and CDR2 is YFSETQ. CDR3 loop: CASRDRDQHTDTQYF. The DNA of the CDR3 is TGCGCCAGCAGGGACAGGGACCAGCACACAGATACGCAGTATTTT.

The J gene is TRBJ2-1, the V gene TRBV7-2; 8 nucleotides line up with TRBD2. CDR1 and CDR2 (germline): SGHTA, FQGNSA. V was pared by 6 bases and J by 1 base, with 2 bases of the junction left unmatched. The CDR3 has 14 amino acids. The CDR3 loop reads CASRREVSYNEQFF. The CDR3 DNA reads as TGTGCCAGCAGGCGGGAGGTGTCCTACAATGAGCAGTTCTTC.

The rearrangement uses TRBV28 and TRBJ2-1; 8 bases agree with TRBD1. The CDR3 is made up of 15 amino acids. After removal of 5 bases from V and 8 bases from J, the junction contained 11 bases not matched to a gene. Germline loops: CDR1 MDHEN, CDR2 SYDVKM. CDR3 sequence: CASSLPGTGADEQFF. The CDR3 DNA sequence: TGTGCCAGCAGTCTACCCGGGACAGGAGCCGATGAGCAGTTCTTC.

The chain employs TRBV14 and TRBJ1-1; D might be TRBD1 (5 bases). The CDR3 covers 13 residues. The germline V gene encodes CDR1 SGHDN and CDR2 FVKESK. V dropped 5 bases and J dropped 2 bases, with 9 bases sitting between them. CDR3 sequence reads: CASSKTDNTEAFF. The CDR3 region has the DNA TGTGCCAGCAGCAAGACAGACAACACTGAAGCTTTCTTT.

This clone was seen only once. The J gene is TRBJ1-3, the V gene TRBV30; D remains ambiguous. The CDR3 extends over 15 amino acids. Germline V gene sequence: CDR1 GTSNPN, CDR2 SVGIG (reference sequence). With 2 bases removed from V and 5 bases from J, the gap between germline ends came to 16 bases. CDR3 nucleotides: TGTGCCTGGAGTATAGGAGGCGGTGGGCGAAACACCATATATTTT. It yields the protein CAWSIGGGGRNTIYF.

This clone has a single count. This chain connects TRBV10-1 to TRBJ2-7; possible D gene TRBD1, 6 bases. CDR3 size: 16 residues. Per germline, CDR1 WNHNN and CDR2 SYGVQD (reference sequence). Trimming pared 0 bases from V and 9 bases from J, leaving 21 bases between. The CDR3, as DNA: TGCGCCAGCAGTGAGTCAAGGTTGGACAGTGACCTCGTGCAGTACTTC. As protein: CASSESRLDSDLVQYF.

The chain joins TRBV28 to TRBJ1-5; D ambiguous. V lost 6 bases, J lost 9 bases, and 12 bases lay in between. This CDR3 region has 12 residues. Looked up from germline, CDR1 is MDHEN and CDR2 is SYDVKM. The CDR3 here is CASRVGDGPQHF. In DNA, the CDR3 is TGTGCCAGCAGGGTCGGGGATGGGCCCCAGCATTTT.

The V call is TRBV7-9, the J call TRBJ1-2; D is unresolved. Germline V gene data show CDR1 as SEHNR and CDR2 as FQNEAQ (reference sequence). V lost 1 base to trimming and J lost 8 bases, with 17 bases between them. The CDR3 loop spans 15 amino acids. In DNA form, the CDR3 reads TGTGCCAGCAGCTTAGGGGCTACCAGGCCCGACGGCTACACCTTC. Its translation is CASSLGATRPDGYTF.

The chain joins TRBV28 to TRBJ1-2; D ambiguous. CDR1 is MDHEN, CDR2 SYDVKM, per germline. The V end was cut by 8 bases, the J end by 8 bases, with 15 bases between. The CDR3 has 12 amino acids. CDR3 nucleotides: TGTGCCAGCGAAGGCGCGATGGGCGGCTACACCTTC. Its protein product is CASEGAMGGYTF.

This clone was counted only a few times. V is TRBV4-1 and J is TRBJ2-2; 8 bases agree with TRBD2. Germline V gives CDR1 MGHRA, CDR2 YSYEKL. J was trimmed by 5 bases and V by 3 bases; bases with no gene match: 14. This CDR3 comprises 18 residues. The CDR3 loop is CASSHVASGPLGTGELFF. CDR3 in DNA: TGCGCCAGCAGCCATGTCGCTAGCGGGCCCTTGGGGACCGGGGAGCTGTTTTTT.

The chain carries TRBV18 and TRBJ2-2; a weak D match, TRBD1 (5 bases). V gave up 3 bases and J gave up 5 bases, with 13 bases separating them. From germline, CDR1 is KGHSH and CDR2 LQKENI. The CDR3 length is 15 residues. Written as DNA, the CDR3 is TGTGCCAGCTCACCCCCCCTGACAGAAACCGGGGAGCTGTTTTTT. This sequence encodes CASSPPLTETGELFF.

J is TRBJ2-7 and V is TRBV5-1; 9 nucleotides align to TRBD2. V shed 2 bases, J shed 6 bases, and the junction held 6 bases outside the gene matches. The CDR3 runs to 14 residues. Germline V CDR1 and CDR2: SGHRS, YFSETQ. CDR3 coding DNA: TGCGCCAGCAGCTTTGTAGCGGGAGAACTCGAGCAGTACTTC. Translating gives CASSFVAGELEQYF.

The gene calls are TRBV19 and TRBJ2-7, with D uncertain. This CDR3 contains 14 residues. Trimming shortened V by 5 bases and J by 1 base, and 12 bases separated the two germline ends. In germline, CDR1 is LNHDA, CDR2 SQIVND (reference sequence). Here the CDR3 reads CASSSDFQSYEQYF. CDR3 in DNA: TGTGCCAGTAGTTCCGACTTCCAATCCTACGAGCAGTACTTC.

The rearrangement uses TRBV18 and TRBJ2-6; D is unresolved. This CDR3 comprises 17 residues. V was trimmed by 4 bases and J by 0 bases, leaving 13 bases between them. Germline lookup yields CDR1 KGHSH and CDR2 LQKENI. CDR3 loop: CASSQSGSSSGANVLTF. The CDR3 DNA follows: TGTGCCAGCTCACAGTCAGGTTCAAGCTCTGGGGCCAACGTCCTGACTTTC.

The chain has TRBV5-4 and TRBJ1-1; TRBD1 matches 7 bases. The junction had 9 bases not matched to a gene; V was cut back by 4 bases and J by 0 bases. The CDR3 is made up of 16 amino acids. From germline, CDR1 is SGHNT and CDR2 YYREEE (reference sequence). In DNA form, the CDR3 reads TGTGCCAGCAGCGTATACAGGGGAACCATGAACACTGAAGCTTTCTTT. Its translation is CASSVYRGTMNTEAFF.

Concerning this clone: The same CDR3 also results from other DNA sequences found in this sample. The genes are TRBV5-5 and TRBJ1-2; D uncertain. Trimming took off 4 bases at V and 4 bases at J, with 8 bases between the two ends. CDR1 is SGHKS, CDR2 YYEKEE, per germline (reference sequence). The CDR3 sequence is 12 residues long. The CDR3 DNA sequence: TGTGCCAGCAGCCTAGGACTCTATGGCTACACCTTC. It codes for CASSLGLYGYTF.

This rearrangement joins TRBV5-1 to TRBJ2-2; maybe TRBD2 (6 bases). Per germline, CDR1 SGHRS and CDR2 YFSETQ. Trimming removed 5 bases from V and 1 base from J, with 9 bases in between. The CDR3 length is 14 residues. The CDR3 region has the DNA TGCGCCAGCAGTACGGGAGTGAACACCGGGGAGCTGTTTTTT. Its protein product is CASSTGVNTGELFF.

The chain links TRBV28 to TRBJ1-5, with a weak D call TRBD1 (5 bases). Germline CDR1 and CDR2: MDHEN and SYDVKM. The CDR3 covers 15 residues. V lost 4 bases, J lost 2 bases, and 12 bases lay in between. CDR3 sequence: CASSSGAGGNQPQHF. The CDR3 nucleotides are TGTGCCAGCAGTTCGGGCGCGGGGGGCAATCAGCCCCAGCATTTT. Filled out from reference TRBV28 and TRBJ1-5, the complete variable domain reads DVKVTQSSRYLVKRTGEKVFLECVQDMDHENMFWYRQDPGLGLRLIYFSYDVKMKEKGDIPEGYSVSREKKERFSLILESASTNQTSMYLCASSSGAGGNQPQHFGDGTRLSIL.

In its sample, this clone was seen once. The chain employs TRBV28 and TRBJ2-7; TRBD2 might be the D (5 bases). The CDR3 has 13 residues. CDR1 and CDR2 from the germline V gene are MDHEN and SYDVKM. The V end lost 3 bases, the J end lost 6 bases, and 12 bases lay between the germline ends. CDR3: CASSLQLAREQYF. CDR3 nucleotide sequence: TGTGCCAGCAGTTTGCAGCTAGCTCGCGAGCAGTACTTC.

The chain couples TRBV6-2 or TRBV6-3 to TRBJ1-3, with D unclear. The CDR3 has 14 amino acids. V dropped 5 bases and J dropped 0 bases, with 8 bases sitting between them. From germline, CDR1 is MNHEY and CDR2 SVGEGT. The CDR3 nucleotides read TGTGCCAGCAGTGAGCCTGGCTCTGGAAACACCATATATTTT. Translating gives CASSEPGSGNTIYF.